This passage covers 28 T cell receptor beta chains from one sample sequenced in a study of cytomegalovirus exposure and HLA in healthy donors. Using immunoSEQ multiplex PCR, the repertoire was profiled, and TCRdb retains in-frame clones only, with some absent. The repertoire has 330,000 or so clones, roughly 88% of them found once; the top ten carry around 0.8%. The source material was PBMCs. All receptors come from a woman younger than 35 in good health and CMV-seronegative.

The chain employs TRBV7-2 and TRBJ2-1, with TRBD2 matching 7 bases. V trimming: 5 bases; J trimming: 5 bases; junction bases outside the gene matches: 12. Germline lookup yields CDR1 SGHTA and CDR2 FQGNSA. The CDR3 is 16 residues long. CDR3 residues: CASSQTWGGGNNEQFF. Written as DNA, the CDR3 is TGTGCCAGCAGCCAGACCTGGGGGGGTGGGAACAATGAGCAGTTCTTC.

The V and J genes are TRBV11-2 and TRBJ2-7, with TRBD2 matching over 11 bases. Germline V gene lookup returns CDR1 SGHAT and CDR2 FQNNGV. Trimming took 4 bases from V and 1 from J; bases not matched to a gene: 3. CDR3 size: 15 residues. The CDR3 loop reads CASSSIAGGSYEQYF. The DNA of the CDR3 is TGTGCCAGCAGCTCGATAGCGGGAGGGTCCTACGAGCAGTACTTC. The full variable domain, its missing parts supplied by reference TRBV11-2 and TRBJ2-7, is EAGVAQSPRYKIIEKRQSVAFWCNPISGHATLYWYQQILGQGPKLLIQFQNNGVVDDSQLPKDRFSAERLKGVDSTLKIQPAKLEDSAVYLCASSSIAGGSYEQYFGPGTRLTVT.

The V call is TRBV14, the J call TRBJ2-2, with 9 bases identical to TRBD2. Per germline, CDR1 SGHDN and CDR2 FVKESK. CDR3 length equals 16 residues. V shed 4 bases and J 4 bases; nucleotides not matched to a gene: 7. The CDR3 loop is CASSPFSGRSTGELFF. DNA of the CDR3: TGTGCCAGCAGCCCCTTTAGCGGGAGATCCACCGGGGAGCTGTTTTTT.

CDR3 DNA sequence: TGTGCCAGCAGCCGCCTGAGCGGGGTCCCTCTGCAAATCTACGAGCAGTACTTC. Residues: CASSRLSGVPLQIYEQYF. The chain joins TRBV27 to TRBJ2-7; 7 bases agree with TRBD2. This CDR3 contains 18 residues. J gave up 3 bases and V 6 bases, and 20 bases lay outside the gene matches. Germline V lookup: CDR1 MNHEY, CDR2 SMNVEV (reference sequence).

The genes are TRBV7-3 and TRBJ1-5, with D uncertain. Germline V gene lookup returns CDR1 SGHTA and CDR2 FQGTGA. V was pared by 3 bases and J by 6 bases, with 9 bases between. The CDR3 consists of 13 residues. The CDR3 region has the DNA TGTGCCAGCAGCTTCGACCTAGGTCAGCCCCAGCATTTT. Its translation: CASSFDLGQPQHF.

DNA for the CDR3: TGTGCCATCAGTGAGAACAGCTATGGCTACACCTTC. This codes for CAISENSYGYTF. The chain is built from TRBV10-3 and TRBJ1-2; no clear D. The CDR3 runs 12 residues. Trimming took 2 bases from V and 4 from J, leaving 5 bases between them. Germline-derived CDR1 and CDR2 are ENHRY and SYGVKD.

This sequence joins TRBV30 and TRBJ2-1; D is possibly TRBD2 (6 bases). This CDR3 contains 13 residues. Germline-derived CDR1 and CDR2 are GTSNPN and SVGIG (reference sequence). The germline V and J ends were trimmed by 0 bases and 6 bases, with 9 bases remaining between them. The CDR3 bases are TGTGCCTGGAGTGTAATGGGGGGCAATGAGCAGTTCTTC. Amino acid sequence: CAWSVMGGNEQFF.

This sequence joins TRBV4-3 and TRBJ2-2; D is uncertain. Looked up from germline, CDR1 is LGHNA and CDR2 is YSLEER. This CDR3 is built from 15 residues. V lost 0 bases and J lost 1, with 6 bases in between. In DNA, the CDR3 is TGCGCCAGCAGCCAAGATCCTTGGAACACCGGGGAGCTGTTTTTT. Protein product: CASSQDPWNTGELFF.

The rearrangement links TRBV7-8 to TRBJ2-1; D remains unclear. V lost 5 bases to trimming and J lost 2 bases, with 13 bases between them. Germline V CDR1 and CDR2: SGHVS, FQNEAQ. This CDR3 spans 15 amino acids. CDR3 residues: CASSPGTTPYNEQFF. The DNA for the CDR3 is TGTGCCAGCAGCCCGGGTACTACCCCCTACAATGAGCAGTTCTTC.

The J gene is TRBJ2-2, the V gene TRBV9, with D tentatively TRBD2 (5 bases). The CDR3 extends over 15 amino acids. The V end lost 4 bases, the J end lost 8 bases, and 18 bases lay between the germline ends. Germline values: CDR1 SGDLS, CDR2 YYNGEE. DNA of the CDR3: TGTGCCAGCAGCTCCACGCGGCTAGCCTCTGGGGAGCTGTTTTTT. Translated: CASSSTRLASGELFF.

The V call is TRBV28, the J call TRBJ2-5; 7 nucleotides line up with TRBD2. There are 12 residues in the CDR3. The germline CDR1 and CDR2 sequences are MDHEN and SYDVKM. Losses at the gene ends were 7 bases for V and 5 bases for J; bases not matched to a gene: 4. CDR3 coding DNA: TGTGCCAGCAACGCGGGAGTGGAGACCCAGTACTTC. Encoded protein: CASNAGVETQYF.

The rearrangement uses TRBV7-3 and TRBJ2-7, with D perhaps matching TRBD1 (6 bases). CDR1 and CDR2 (germline): SGHTA, FQGTGA. This CDR3 is 13 amino acids long. V was pared by 5 bases and J by 4 bases, with 12 bases between. The CDR3 loop reads CASSLNGQYEQYF. CDR3 bases: TGTGCCAGCAGCCTAAACGGACAGTACGAGCAGTACTTC.

As for this clone: At one end the junction does not follow the germline gene, possibly because of a read error. The chain couples TRBV7-7 to TRBJ2-3; D tentatively reads TRBD1 or TRBD2 (5 bases each). Per germline, CDR1 SSHAT and CDR2 FNYEAQ (reference sequence). The CDR3 has 13 residues. CDR3 amino acids: CASSLARDQGQYF. The CDR3 coding sequence is TGTGCTAGCAGCTTAGCGCGCGACCAGGGGCAGTATTTT.

This clone came up a few times. The V and J genes are TRBV7-2 and TRBJ1-2; tentatively, D is TRBD1 (5 bases). Germline CDR1 is SGHTA and CDR2 is FQGNSA. The V end lost 5 bases, the J end lost 9 bases, and 13 bases lay between the germline ends. CDR3 size: 12 residues. The CDR3, as DNA: TGTGCCAGCAGCCCGACGGGGGAGCGCTACACCTTC. Translation gives CASSPTGERYTF.

This chain links TRBV5-1 with TRBJ1-2; 8 nucleotides line up with TRBD1. The germline CDR1 and CDR2 sequences are SGHRS and YFSETQ. This CDR3 comprises 16 residues. Trimming removed 4 bases from V and 4 bases from J; junction bases left unmatched: 12. The CDR3 DNA is TGCGCCAGCAGCCTGGAACCCGGGACAGGATCCTATGGCTACACCTTC. Residues: CASSLEPGTGSYGYTF.

J is TRBJ2-1 and V is TRBV11-2; D might be TRBD2 (6 bases). This CDR3 region has 15 residues. Trimming shortened V by 2 bases and J by 7 bases, and 15 bases separated the two germline ends. The germline gives CDR1 SGHAT, CDR2 FQNNGV. The CDR3 DNA reads as TGTGCCAGCAGCTTATGGGGGACTGATAATAATGAGCAGTTCTTC. Its protein is CASSLWGTDNNEQFF.

The genes are TRBV6-5 and TRBJ1-5; D is possibly TRBD1 (5 bases). V lost 5 bases and J lost 6, with 17 bases in between. Germline V gene sequence: CDR1 MNHEY, CDR2 SVGAGI. The CDR3 consists of 15 residues. This CDR3 reads CASSRDRFGSQPQHF. The CDR3 region has the DNA TGTGCCAGCAGTCGCGACAGATTCGGGTCTCAGCCCCAGCATTTT.

The genes are TRBV4-3 and TRBJ2-5, with a possible D match to TRBD1 (6 bases). Germline assignment: CDR1 LGHNA and CDR2 YSLEER. The CDR3 is 16 amino acids. Trimming took 0 bases from V and 1 from J, leaving 12 bases between them. In DNA, the CDR3 is TGCGCCAGCAGCCAAGAACGGACAGCAGGCCAAGAGACCCAGTACTTC. It translates to CASSQERTAGQETQYF.

The genes are TRBV2 and TRBJ1-3; D unresolved. V lost 3 bases and J lost 3, with 15 bases in between. This CDR3 region has 16 residues. Germline CDR1 SNHLY, CDR2 FYNNEI. For the CDR3, the DNA is TGTGCCAGCAGTGACGGTTTCGCAGCGAGTGGAAACACCATATATTTT. It specifies CASSDGFAASGNTIYF.

The chain combines TRBV10-3 with TRBJ2-2; a weak D match, TRBD1 (6 bases). Deletions cut 6 bases from V and 0 bases from J, with 11 bases between. The CDR3 is 15 residues long. Germline lookup yields CDR1 ENHRY and CDR2 SYGVKD. In nucleotides, the CDR3 is TGTGCCATCAGCTGGGACACCGCGAACACCGGGGAGCTGTTTTTT. Amino acids: CAISWDTANTGELFF.

This chain uses TRBV5-1 with TRBJ1-1, with D perhaps matching TRBD1 (5 bases). V was pared by 7 bases and J by 1 base, with 14 bases between. This CDR3 region has 14 residues. CDR1 SGHRS and CDR2 YFSETQ come from the germline V gene. The CDR3 sequence is CASRGADSNTEAFF. CDR3 nucleotide sequence: TGCGCCAGCCGCGGGGCCGACTCGAACACTGAAGCTTTCTTT.

This clone is a singleton in its sample. V and J are TRBV21-1 and TRBJ2-7; the table names TRBD2, a call not compared with the DNA. TRBV21-1 is termed a pseudogene. This CDR3 is 14 amino acids long. CDR3 amino acids: CARNRDCRSYEQYF. The CDR3 bases are TGTGCCAGAAATCGGGACTGCCGAAGCTACGAGCAGTACTTC.

The chain has TRBV9 and TRBJ2-1; 7 nucleotides agree with TRBD2. V lost 4 bases to trimming and J lost 3 bases; unmatched junction nucleotides: 7. Per germline, CDR1 SGDLS and CDR2 YYNGEE. There are 15 residues in the CDR3. In DNA, the CDR3 is TGTGCCAGCAGCCGCGGGCTAGCGGACTACAATGAGCAGTTCTTC. As protein: CASSRGLADYNEQFF.

This sequence joins TRBV9 and TRBJ1-2; possible D gene TRBD1, 5 bases. The CDR3 sequence is 13 residues long. Germline V gene sequence: CDR1 SGDLS, CDR2 YYNGEE. Deletions cut 4 bases from V and 3 bases from J, with 10 bases between. CDR3 amino acids: CASSPGGYYGYTF. In nucleotides, the CDR3 is TGTGCCAGCAGCCCGGGGGGTTACTATGGCTACACCTTC. Filled out from reference TRBV9 and TRBJ1-2, the complete variable domain reads DSGVTQTPKHLITATGQRVTLRCSPRSGDLSVYWYQQSLDQGLQFLIQYYNGEERAKGNILERFSAQQFPDLHSELNLSSLELGDSALYFCASSPGGYYGYTFGSGTRLTVV.

The chain employs TRBV4-1 and TRBJ2-7; the D gene is possibly TRBD1 (6 bases). The CDR3 totals 14 residues. Per the germline V gene, CDR1 is MGHRA and CDR2 is YSYEKL. Trimming removed 0 bases from V and 0 bases from J, with 6 bases in between. The CDR3 DNA sequence: TGCGCCAGCAGCCAAGACAGGGGCTCCTACGAGCAGTACTTC. Residues: CASSQDRGSYEQYF.

This chain uses TRBV6-1 with TRBJ2-5; D perhaps matches TRBD1 (5 bases). Per germline, CDR1 MNHNS and CDR2 SASEGT. This CDR3 is built from 16 residues. V was trimmed by 0 bases and J by 4 bases, leaving 15 bases between them. For the CDR3, the DNA is TGTGCCAGCAGTGAAGCGAGCGCAGGGTGGGGAGAGACCCAGTACTTC. This codes for CASSEASAGWGETQYF.

This clone was observed once. This rearrangement joins TRBV7-8 to TRBJ2-5; TRBD1 agrees at 7 bases. This CDR3 has 15 amino acids. After removal of 5 bases from V and 2 bases from J, the junction contained 8 bases not matched to a gene. The germline V gene has CDR1 SGHVS and CDR2 FQNEAQ. CDR3 protein: CASSTETGPQETQYF. The CDR3 nucleotides are TGTGCCAGCAGCACGGAGACAGGGCCTCAAGAGACCCAGTACTTC.

This clone has only a few counts. The sample has other DNA sequences that encode this CDR3 too. The chain is built from TRBV11-3 and TRBJ2-1; 7 nucleotides match TRBD2. V dropped 1 base and J dropped 4; count of bases not matched to a gene: 1. CDR3 size: 14 residues. Per the germline V gene, CDR1 is SGHNT and CDR2 is YENEEA. The CDR3 coding sequence is TGTGCCAGCAGCTTAGCGGGGGGATACAATGAGCAGTTCTTC. Translated, it gives CASSLAGGYNEQFF.